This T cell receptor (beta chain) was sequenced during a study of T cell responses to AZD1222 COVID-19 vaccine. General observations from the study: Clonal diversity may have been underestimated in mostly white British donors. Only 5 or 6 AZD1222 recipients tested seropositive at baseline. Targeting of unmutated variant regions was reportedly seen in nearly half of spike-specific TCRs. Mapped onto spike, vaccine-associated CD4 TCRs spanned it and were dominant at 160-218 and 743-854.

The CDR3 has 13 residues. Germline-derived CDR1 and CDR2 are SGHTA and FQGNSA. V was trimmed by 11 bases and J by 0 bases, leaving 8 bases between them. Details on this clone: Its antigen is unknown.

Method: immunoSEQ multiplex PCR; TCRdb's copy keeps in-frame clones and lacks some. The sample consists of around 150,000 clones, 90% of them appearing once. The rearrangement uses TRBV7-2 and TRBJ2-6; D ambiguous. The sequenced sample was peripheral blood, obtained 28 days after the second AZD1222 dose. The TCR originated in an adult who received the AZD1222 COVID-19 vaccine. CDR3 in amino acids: CASRFSGANVLTF. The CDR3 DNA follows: TGTGCCTCAAGGTTCTCTGGGGCCAACGTCCTGACTTTC.